The rows below give T cell receptor beta chains drawn from one sample of a study of blood T cell repertoires in COVID-19. TCRdb's copy holds only in-frame clones and misses some; the assay was immunoSEQ multiplex PCR. The table shows fewer than 130,000 clones, with about four fifths occurring only once. The sequenced sample consisted of peripheral blood. Source of these receptors: a woman aged 60 to 75 with acute or convalescent COVID-19. CDR3s include the opening cysteine and the closing phenylalanine or tryptophan. The D gene is left open where the match is weak. For some rows the clone size is stated as once, few or many, or as a class when expanded; others skip it.

J | V | D | size | DNA | CDR3
TRBJ1-2 | TRBV7-9 | NA | NA | TGTGCCGGGAGTGACGAAGGAGGTAATGGCTACACCTTC | CAGSDEGGNGYTF
TRBJ1-6 | TRBV5-1 | NA | NA | TGCGCCAGCAGCTCCGGGACTTATAATTCACCCCTCCACTTT | CASSSGTYNSPLHF
TRBJ2-7 | TRBV7-9 | NA | NA | TGTGCCAGCAGCCCCCGGGGGAGCTCCTACGAGCAGTACTTC | CASSPRGSSYEQYF
TRBJ2-2 | TRBV6-7 | TRBD2 | NA | TGTGCCACCCACGGGACTAGCGGGGCCCAGAACACCGGGGAGCTGTTTTTT | CATHGTSGAQNTGELFF
TRBJ1-6 | TRBV19 | NA | NA | TGTGCCAGTAGTATAGGGGGGGATTCACCCCTCCACTTT | CASSIGGDSPLHF
TRBJ2-3 | TRBV3-1/TRBV3-2 | NA | once | TGTGCCAGCAGCCAACGTAGCGTCCCAGATACGCAGTATTTT | CASSQRSVPDTQYF
TRBJ2-5 | TRBV5-6 | TRBD1 | NA | TGTGCCAGCAGCCCCTGGACAGGGCTTGAGACCCAGTACTTC | CASSPWTGLETQYF
TRBJ1-1 | TRBV28 | TRBD1 | NA | TGTGCCGTATGGGACAGGGGCCAGAACACTGAAGCTTTCTTT | CAVWDRGQNTEAFF
TRBJ2-5 | TRBV24-1 | TRBD1 | NA | TGTGCCACCAGTGACCCGAGACGACAGGGCCAAGAGACCCAGTACTTC | CATSDPRRQGQETQYF
TRBJ1-1 | TRBV7-3 | NA | many | TGTGCCAGCACCCCCGGCCCCGGGGGTGACACTGAAGCTTTCTTT | CASTPGPGGDTEAFF
TRBJ2-7 | TRBV11-3 | NA | NA | TGTGCCAGCAGCAACCGACACGGTTGGGAGCAGTACTTC | CASSNRHGWEQYF
TRBJ2-4 | TRBV18 | TRBD1 | NA | TGTGCCAGCTCGACAGGGGAGAGGGACATTCAGTACTTC | CASSTGERDIQYF
TRBJ1-1 | TRBV30 | TRBD1 | NA | TGTGCCTGGGGCCGCAGGGGGCTGTACACTGAAGCTTTCTTT | CAWGRRGLYTEAFF
TRBJ1-2 | TRBV30 | NA | NA | TGTGCCTGGAGGGAGAATTATGGCTACACCTTC | CAWRENYGYTF
TRBJ2-7 | TRBV24-1 | NA | once | TGTGCCACCATGGCCTCAGGGGTCCCCTACGAGCAGTACTTC | CATMASGVPYEQYF
TRBJ2-7 | TRBV6-2/TRBV6-3 | TRBD1 | NA | TGTGCCAGCAGCCGCACCACCACAGGGGGCCTCTCCTACGAGCAGTACTTC | CASSRTTTGGLSYEQYF
TRBJ1-5 | TRBV19 | TRBD1 | NA | TGTGCCAGTAATACAGGGGTCGGGCCGCCCCAGCATTTT | CASNTGVGPPQHF
TRBJ1-2 | TRBV9 | NA | NA | TGTGCCAGCACCAAGCCGGGCTATGGCTACACCTTC | CASTKPGYGYTF
TRBJ2-2 | TRBV2 | TRBD1 | NA | TGTGCCAGTAGACCCGGGACAGCGAACACCGGGGAGCTGTTTTTT | CASRPGTANTGELFF
TRBJ2-3 | TRBV5-1 | NA | NA | TGCGCCAGCAGCTTGCTAGGAGCTAGCACAGATACGCAGTATTTT | CASSLLGASTDTQYF
TRBJ1-5 | TRBV7-2 | NA | NA | TGTGCCAGCAGCTTGGTGAGTCGGAGCAATCAGCCCCAGCATTTT | CASSLVSRSNQPQHF
TRBJ2-3 | TRBV5-1 | NA | NA | TGCGCCAGCAGCTTGGCTGGCGCCGGGGTTACAGATACGCAGTATTTT | CASSLAGAGVTDTQYF
TRBJ2-7 | TRBV2 | TRBD1 | NA | TGTGCCAGCAGTGAGGACAGGGGGATGAACGAGCAGTACTTC | CASSEDRGMNEQYF